The clone carrying this T cell receptor (beta chain) is a singleton in its sample. Its antigen is unidentified. The data belong to a study of T cell responses to AZD1222 COVID-19 vaccine. General study points: Seropositive status at baseline applied to only a handful of AZD1222 recipients.

CDR1 is SGHTA and CDR2 is FQGNSA in the germline V gene. The CDR3 is 14 amino acids. V lost 4 bases and J lost 6, with 15 bases in between. Sequencing was performed with immunoSEQ multiplex PCR; in TCRdb, only in-frame clones are kept and a portion is missing. The table includes roughly 260,000 clones, 85% to 95% detected once. This TCR was sampled from an adult in good health. This material consisted of peripheral blood, taken on day 0 of AZD1222 vaccination. The chain carries TRBV7-2 and TRBJ1-2; D gene uncertain. The CDR3 reads CASSSTPVLDGYTF. The CDR3, as DNA: TGTGCCAGCAGCTCAACTCCGGTTTTAGATGGCTACACCTTC. Supplemented by reference TRBV7-2 and TRBJ1-2, the full variable domain reads GAGVSQSPSNKVTEKGKDVELRCDPISGHTALYWYRQSLGQGLEFLIYFQGNSAPDKSGLPSDRFSAERTGGSVSTLTIQRTQQEDSAVYLCASSSTPVLDGYTFGSGTRLTVV.